A single T cell receptor beta chain is shown here with its context. The record originates from a study of control samples from healthy donors and cancer patients. V lost 1 base and J lost 6; bases outside the gene matches: 7. Germline CDR1 SGHVS, CDR2 FQNEAQ. The CDR3 runs to 15 residues. TCRdb's table, derived via immunoSEQ multiplex PCR, lists solely in-frame clones and lacks some. This sample yields around 120,000 clones, of which around 91% are seen a single time; 1% to 1.4% belongs to the top ten. Sample: PBMCs. The chain uses TRBV7-8 and TRBJ2-7, with 9 positions matching TRBD2. This TCR was sampled from a woman aged 45 to 65 with colorectal cancer. The CDR3 is CASSLGGRATGEQYF. The CDR3 DNA sequence: TGTGCCAGCAGCTTAGGCGGGAGGGCCACCGGCGAGCAGTACTTC.